This T cell receptor beta chain was retrieved from a study of cytomegalovirus exposure and HLA in healthy donors. Study conclusions and caveats: Analysis was carried out at a later point, and it linked a missense DCLRE1C variant to TCR beta V- and J-gene trimming. Presence/absence analyses assumed roughly uniform sequencing depth across donors, which may not hold.

Points on this clone: Its cognate antigen is unknown.

It was with 60 Vbeta and 13 Jbeta primers that the PCR ran. Data came from immunoSEQ multiplex PCR; TCRdb stores just in-frame clones and leaves some out. Among 150,000 to 200,000 clones listed, 60% to 80% were seen once. Germline loops: CDR1 MNHNS, CDR2 SASEGT. The V end lost 8 bases, the J end lost 8 bases, and 15 bases lay between the germline ends. This CDR3 comprises 13 residues. The donors, nominally healthy at sampling, likely had unrecorded immune exposures. J is TRBJ1-4 and V is TRBV6-1, with a weak D call TRBD1 (6 bases). The receptor's source is a middle-aged man in good health and CMV-seropositive. The source material was PBMCs. CDR3 residues: CASLGQRAEKLFF. CDR3 nucleotide sequence: TGTGCCAGCCTCGGACAGAGAGCCGAAAAACTGTTTTTT.